This T cell receptor beta chain derives from a study of beta chain features in type 1 diabetes. Study outcomes and limitations: PCR might show a preference for shorter templates, equally across patients and controls. Shorter TCRB CDR3s, moderately but significantly so, marked every one of the four CD4+ subsets in Type 1 diabetes patients.

Every isolated RNA sample was fully reverse transcribed, so sequencing captured expressed TCRB transcripts. Using immunoSEQ multiplex PCR, the repertoire was profiled, and TCRdb retains in-frame clones only, with some absent. Of roughly 150,000 clones listed, 7% to 9.5% were seen once; the top ten hold about 0.65%. Per germline, CDR1 MNHEY and CDR2 SMNVEV (reference sequence). J lost 5 bases, V lost 4 bases, and 2 bases had no gene match. This CDR3 region has 14 residues. A remark on this clone: The target antigen is unknown.

The sequenced material came from central memory CD4+ T cells from blood. The TCR comes from a woman aged 25-40 years with type 1 diabetes. The J gene is TRBJ2-1, the V gene TRBV27, with TRBD1 matching over 10 bases. The CDR3 loop is CASSSGTGDNEQFF. CDR3 bases: TGTGCCAGCAGTTCCGGGACAGGGGACAATGAGCAGTTCTTC.